The T cell receptor beta chain under discussion was sequenced for a study of spatial heterogeneity in lung cancer. The sample's time point: sample taken at primary tumor resection. The ends were cut back, 5 bases at V and 0 bases at J, with 20 bases in the middle. This CDR3 is 18 amino acids long. CDR1 is SGHTA, CDR2 FQGNSA, per germline. TCRdb itself ran the 5' RACE reads through MiXCR, one entry per CDR3 protein. Of tens of thousands of distinct CDR3 sequences listed, about 7% are singletons. The chain has TRBV7-2 and TRBJ2-4, with D possibly TRBD1 on 6 matching bases. The sequencing used PBMCs, collected at surgery. The clonotype originates from a female donor with early-stage non-small cell lung cancer. CDR3 loop: CASSATGHLREAKNIQYF. DNA for the CDR3: TGTGCCAGCAGCGCTACGGGACACCTCAGGGAAGCCAAAAACATTCAGTACTTC.